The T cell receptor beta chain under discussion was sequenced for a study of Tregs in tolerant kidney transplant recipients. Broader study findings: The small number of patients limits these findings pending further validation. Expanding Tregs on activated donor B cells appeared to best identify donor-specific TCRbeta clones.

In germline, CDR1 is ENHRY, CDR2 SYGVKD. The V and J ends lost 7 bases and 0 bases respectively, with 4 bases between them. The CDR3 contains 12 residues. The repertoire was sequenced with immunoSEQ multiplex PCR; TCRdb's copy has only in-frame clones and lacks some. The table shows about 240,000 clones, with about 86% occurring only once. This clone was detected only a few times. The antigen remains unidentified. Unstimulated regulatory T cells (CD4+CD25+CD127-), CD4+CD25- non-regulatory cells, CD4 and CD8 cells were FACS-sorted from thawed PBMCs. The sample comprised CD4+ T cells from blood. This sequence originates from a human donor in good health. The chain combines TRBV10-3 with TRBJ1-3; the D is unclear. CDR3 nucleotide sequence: TGTGCCATCAAAGGCTCTGGAAACACCATATATTTT. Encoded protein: CAIKGSGNTIYF.